This entry concerns a single TCR beta chain. No antigen is known for it. The source of the sample is a study of T cell responses to AZD1222 COVID-19 vaccine. Sequencing was performed with immunoSEQ multiplex PCR; in TCRdb, only in-frame clones are kept and a portion is missing. The sample lists 150,000 to 200,000 clones; 80% to 90% were seen once. Findings and caveats of the study: Scientists sampled the repertoires only once the peak T cell response had passed.

The CDR3 contains 17 residues. V was clipped by 2 bases and J by 2 bases, with 17 bases between them. Germline loops: CDR1 MRHNA, CDR2 SNTAGT. The chain employs TRBV6-4 and TRBJ2-3; weak D call: TRBD2 (6 bases). This material consisted of peripheral blood, taken on day 0 of AZD1222 vaccination. This receptor was identified in an adult in good health. In DNA form, the CDR3 reads TGTGCCAGCAGTGACCGGACTAACCCCCTGTTCACAGATACGCAGTATTTT. Amino acids: CASSDRTNPLFTDTQYF.